The clone carrying this T cell receptor beta chain was seen a few times. This record belongs to a study of siplizumab effects on memory and regulatory T cells. Per sample, some 10^5 TCR templates were assayed. Clones were read by immunoSEQ multiplex PCR, and TCRdb kept only the in-frame ones, dropping some. The profile shows fewer than 120,000 clones, about nine tenths of them singletons. The CDR3 extends over 11 amino acids. Trimming cost V 5 bases and J 5 bases, with 9 bases left between them. Per the germline V gene, CDR1 is DFQATT and CDR2 is SNEGSKA (reference sequence). This chain uses TRBV20-1 with TRBJ1-2; D unclear. The TCR comes from a human donor in good health. Sequencing was performed on CD4+ T cells sorted from blood. The CDR3 loop is CSAGSTYGYTF. DNA for the CDR3: TGCAGTGCTGGATCAACTTATGGCTACACCTTC.